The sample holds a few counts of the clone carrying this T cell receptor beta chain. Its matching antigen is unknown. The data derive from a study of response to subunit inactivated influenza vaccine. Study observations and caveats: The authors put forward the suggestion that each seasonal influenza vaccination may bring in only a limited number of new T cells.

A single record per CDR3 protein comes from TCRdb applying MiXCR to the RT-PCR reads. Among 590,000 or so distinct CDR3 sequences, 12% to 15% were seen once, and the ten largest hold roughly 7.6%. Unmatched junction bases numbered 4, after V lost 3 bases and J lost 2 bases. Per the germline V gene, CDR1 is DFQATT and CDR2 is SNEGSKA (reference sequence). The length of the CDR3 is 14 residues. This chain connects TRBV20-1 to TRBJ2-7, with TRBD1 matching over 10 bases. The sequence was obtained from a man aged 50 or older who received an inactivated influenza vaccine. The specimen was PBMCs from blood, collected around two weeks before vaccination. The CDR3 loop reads CSASPGQGAYEQYF. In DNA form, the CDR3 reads TGCAGTGCTAGCCCCGGACAGGGGGCCTACGAGCAGTACTTC.